This T cell receptor beta chain was sequenced during a study of CD8 T cells in ankylosing spondylitis. Points from the study as a whole: Among TCR beta sequences, a motif of eight highly homologous variants appeared characteristic of ankylosing spondylitis blood.

From the 5' RACE reads, TCRdb called clonotypes with MiXCR, one entry per CDR3 protein. The sample lists 450,000 or so distinct CDR3 sequences; roughly a quarter were seen once. With respect to this clonotype: The antigen remains unidentified.

The CDR3 has 12 amino acids. Trimming left V 6 bases short and J 1 base short, with 9 bases between. CDR1 is SQVTM, CDR2 ANQGSEA, per germline. The chain links TRBV29-1 to TRBJ1-1; the D is unclear. Specimen: blood, either unsorted or a sorted T cell fraction (not recorded which). The TCR was taken from a male donor with ankylosing spondylitis. This CDR3 reads CSVGRRNTEAFF. CDR3 sequence (DNA): TGCAGCGTGGGTCGGAGGAACACTGAAGCTTTCTTT.